Shown below are 32 T cell receptor beta chains from a single sample sequenced in a study of graft-versus-host responses after intestinal transplantation. These TCRs' antigens remain unknown. Generated by immunoSEQ multiplex PCR, the TCRdb table keeps only in-frame clones and is missing some. This table holds about 110,000 clones, roughly 89% found once. Material: unstimulated CD4+ T cells sorted from spleen or lymph node cells, obtained before transplant. The origin of the receptors is a human donor who was the organ donor for an intestinal transplant.

The chain has TRBV6-6 and TRBJ1-4, with D tentatively TRBD1 (6 bases). CDR3 length: 15 amino acids. V dropped 3 bases and J dropped 8 bases, with 16 bases sitting between them. Germline-derived CDR1 and CDR2 are MNHNY and SVGAGI (reference sequence). CDR3 amino acids: CASSYRGGGREKLFF. In DNA form, the CDR3 reads TGTGCCAGCAGTTATAGGGGGGGAGGTAGGGAAAAACTGTTTTTT.

This clone has only a few counts. The genes are TRBV14 and TRBJ2-1, with 11 bases identical to TRBD2. Germline V lookup: CDR1 SGHDN, CDR2 FVKESK. J lost 9 bases, V lost 7 bases, and 5 bases had no gene match. The length of the CDR3 is 13 residues. The CDR3 protein is CASTLAGVGEQFF. CDR3 nucleotide sequence: TGTGCCAGCACACTAGCGGGAGTTGGTGAGCAGTTCTTC.

This clone was counted a few times. The genes are TRBV9 and TRBJ2-5; 9 positions agree with TRBD2. The CDR3 consists of 17 residues. Germline loops: CDR1 SGDLS, CDR2 YYNGEE. The V and J ends lost 0 bases and 6 bases, in that order; junction bases with no gene match: 12. CDR3 coding DNA: TGTGCCAGCAGCGTAGATCGAGCGGGGGGCCGCGGGAAGACCCAGTACTTC. Translation: CASSVDRAGGRGKTQYF. Combining the CDR3 with reference TRBV9 and TRBJ2-5 gives the whole variable domain DSGVTQTPKHLITATGQRVTLRCSPRSGDLSVYWYQQSLDQGLQFLIQYYNGEERAKGNILERFSAQQFPDLHSELNLSSLELGDSALYFCASSVDRAGGRGKTQYFGPGTRLLVL.

Only one count was recorded for this clone. One end of the junction does not line up with germline, which may come from a read error. The chain is built from TRBV19 and TRBJ2-3, with D tentatively TRBD2 (5 bases). Germline-derived CDR1 and CDR2 are LNHDA and SQIVND (reference sequence). The CDR3 runs to 14 residues. The CDR3 loop reads CASSIDLAKDTRYF. CDR3 in DNA: TGTGCCAGTAGTATAGATCTAGCAAAAGATACGCGGTATTTT.

The chain couples TRBV6-6 to TRBJ2-7; TRBD1 agrees at 7 bases. The CDR3 runs to 14 residues. Germline CDR1 reads MNHNY; CDR2 reads SVGAGI (reference sequence). Losses at the gene ends were 6 bases for V and 3 bases for J; bases not matched to a gene: 8. Here the CDR3 reads CASRPPGQSYEQYF. CDR3 DNA: TGTGCCAGCAGGCCGCCGGGACAGAGCTACGAGCAGTACTTC.

This chain links TRBV7-9 with TRBJ2-3, with TRBD2 matching over 11 bases. The junction had 6 bases not matched to a gene; V was cut back by 5 bases and J by 5 bases. The CDR3 runs to 15 residues. Per the germline V gene, CDR1 is SEHNR and CDR2 is FQNEAQ (reference sequence). The CDR3 region has the DNA TGTGCCAGCAGCCCCGGTCTAGCGGGAGGAGATACGCAGTATTTT. Residues: CASSPGLAGGDTQYF.

This clone was recorded only once. The DNA for the CDR3 is TGCGCCAGCAGCTCAGCGGCTTACAACACAGATACGCAGTATTTT. It translates to CASSSAAYNTDTQYF. J is TRBJ2-3 and V is TRBV5-1; TRBD2 might be the D (5 bases). Trimming stripped 3 bases from V and 2 bases from J, with 13 bases between. This CDR3 has 15 residues. Germline assignment: CDR1 SGHRS and CDR2 YFSETQ.

The V and J genes are TRBV28 and TRBJ2-1; D is unclear. The CDR3 covers 12 residues. CDR1 and CDR2 (germline): MDHEN, SYDVKM. V was clipped by 6 bases and J by 3 bases, with 6 bases between them. The CDR3, as DNA: TGTGCCAGCAGAGGGATCTACAATGAGCAGTTCTTC. It is translated as CASRGIYNEQFF.

The chain uses TRBV6-5 and TRBJ2-5; tentative D call: TRBD2 (6 bases). This CDR3 spans 14 amino acids. From germline, CDR1 is MNHEY and CDR2 SVGAGI. Trimming took 6 bases from V and 4 from J, leaving 15 bases between them. DNA for the CDR3: TGTGCCAGCAGCCCCTACGGGCGGGGAGAGACCCAGTACTTC. As protein: CASSPYGRGETQYF.

This rearrangement joins TRBV5-1 to TRBJ2-2, with TRBD2 identical over 8 bases. V shed 1 base, J shed 1 base, and the junction held 0 bases outside the gene matches. Germline loops: CDR1 SGHRS, CDR2 YFSETQ. The CDR3 length is 15 residues. CDR3 protein: CASSLSGGNTGELFF. CDR3 DNA sequence: TGCGCCAGCAGCTTGAGCGGGGGGAACACCGGGGAGCTGTTTTTT.

The V gene is TRBV4-1, the J gene TRBJ1-6; D may be TRBD1 (5 bases). The CDR3 runs 13 residues. Trimming took 4 bases from V and 5 from J, leaving 6 bases between them. Germline CDR1 MGHRA, CDR2 YSYEKL. CDR3 sequence: CASSLDNNSPLHF. CDR3 in DNA: TGCGCCAGCAGCCTGGACAATAATTCACCCCTCCACTTT.

This clone came up once. The chain has TRBV6-1 and TRBJ2-3, with TRBD2 as a possible D gene (7 bases). The CDR3 consists of 14 residues. V shed 5 bases and J shed 2 bases, with 11 bases lying between them. The V gene's germline CDR1 is MNHNS and CDR2 SASEGT. The CDR3 region is CASSPGGFTDTQYF. Here the CDR3 DNA reads TGTGCCAGCAGTCCGGGGGGCTTCACAGATACGCAGTATTTT.

The chain recombines TRBV28 with TRBJ1-5, with D perhaps TRBD1 (5 bases). Germline CDR1 reads MDHEN; CDR2 reads SYDVKM. V was clipped by 8 bases and J by 7 bases, with 18 bases between them. The CDR3 extends over 14 amino acids. The CDR3 DNA reads TGTGCCAGCTGCCCGGGGGGAGAAGGCCAGCCCCAGCATTTT. It is translated as CASCPGGEGQPQHF.

This chain links TRBV5-1 with TRBJ2-5, with D perhaps TRBD1 (5 bases). With 0 bases removed from V and 5 bases from J, the gap between germline ends came to 11 bases. CDR3 length equals 14 residues. Germline V gene data show CDR1 as SGHRS and CDR2 as YFSETQ. The CDR3 region has the DNA TGCGCCAGCAGCTTGGGAGATTGGGGCGAGACCCAGTACTTC. Its protein product is CASSLGDWGETQYF.

Regarding this clone: Other DNA sequences within the sample encode an identical CDR3. V usage is TRBV5-1 and J usage is TRBJ2-1, with TRBD2 matching over 11 bases. The CDR3 spans 14 residues. Germline CDR1 reads SGHRS; CDR2 reads YFSETQ. The ends lost 3 bases at V and 9 bases at J; junction bases unmatched: 5. The DNA for the CDR3 is TGCGCCAGCAGCTCGTTAGCGGGGGGGGGTGAGCAGTTCTTC. This gives the protein CASSSLAGGGEQFF.

The chain combines TRBV5-1 with TRBJ2-7, with 7 positions matching TRBD1. This CDR3 region has 13 residues. The J segment lost 7 bases and the V segment lost 4 bases, leaving 8 bases of the junction unmatched. Germline CDR1 reads SGHRS; CDR2 reads YFSETQ. The CDR3 DNA sequence: TGCGCCAGCAGCGTGGGACAGAAGGTAGAGCAGTACTTC. Residues: CASSVGQKVEQYF.

V is TRBV14 and J is TRBJ1-4; 9 nucleotides agree with TRBD1. CDR3 length: 17 residues. Germline V gene sequence: CDR1 SGHDN, CDR2 FVKESK. V was pared by 4 bases and J by 4 bases, with 10 bases of the junction left unmatched. The CDR3 sequence is CASSLYLGTGLNEKLFF. CDR3 sequence (DNA): TGTGCCAGCAGCCTCTACCTCGGGACAGGGCTTAATGAAAAACTGTTTTTT.

The chain is built from TRBV5-1 and TRBJ1-4; D possibly corresponds to TRBD1 (5 bases). The CDR3 consists of 18 residues. V lost 0 bases and J 0 bases, leaving 15 bases between the germline ends. The germline CDR1 and CDR2 sequences are SGHRS and YFSETQ. CDR3 loop: CASSLGREVIATNEKLFF. The CDR3 DNA reads as TGCGCCAGCAGCTTGGGCAGGGAGGTGATTGCAACTAATGAAAAACTGTTTTTT.

CDR3 DNA sequence: TGTGCCAGCAGCCCCGCCGGGACTAGCGGGACCAATGAGCAGTTCTTC. Translated, it gives CASSPAGTSGTNEQFF. The chain employs TRBV5-6 and TRBJ2-1, with 13 bases that match TRBD2. The germline V gene has CDR1 SGHDT and CDR2 YYEEEE. Losses at the gene ends were 4 bases for V and 6 bases for J; bases not matched to a gene: 7. The CDR3 length is 16 residues.

The chain uses TRBV6-1 and TRBJ1-5; D possibly corresponds to TRBD1 (6 bases). Germline V gives CDR1 MNHNS, CDR2 SASEGT. The CDR3 is made up of 13 amino acids. V was trimmed by 6 bases and J by 4 bases, leaving 10 bases between them. CDR3 residues: CASRGTKNQPQHF. CDR3 DNA: TGTGCCAGCAGAGGGACAAAAAATCAGCCCCAGCATTTT.

The J gene is TRBJ2-3, the V gene TRBV7-9, with a weak D call TRBD2 (6 bases). Trimming left V 3 bases short and J 4 bases short, with 8 bases between. The germline V gene has CDR1 SEHNR and CDR2 FQNEAQ (reference sequence). The CDR3 covers 13 residues. The CDR3 is CASSFGGADTQYF. The CDR3 DNA follows: TGTGCCAGCAGCTTTGGAGGGGCAGATACGCAGTATTTT.

The chain has TRBV10-3 and TRBJ2-1; D assignment may be TRBD1 or TRBD2 (5 bases each). The CDR3 is made up of 14 amino acids. Germline CDR1 reads ENHRY; CDR2 reads SYGVKD. Trimming removed 6 bases at V and 6 bases at J, with 15 bases between. The CDR3 coding sequence is TGTGCCATCAGGGGGGAGTTTGGAGGCAATGAGCAGTTCTTC. Its translation: CAIRGEFGGNEQFF.

The chain has TRBV6-5 and TRBJ2-3, with D hard to call. The CDR3 runs to 15 residues. The germline V and J ends were trimmed by 4 bases and 1 base, with 12 bases remaining between them. Germline loops: CDR1 MNHEY, CDR2 SVGAGI. DNA of the CDR3: TGTGCCAGCAGTTCTCCCCGGCAAGGCACAGATACGCAGTATTTT. Translated: CASSSPRQGTDTQYF.

This chain uses TRBV5-1 with TRBJ1-2; TRBD1 matches at 9 bases. The germline V gene has CDR1 SGHRS and CDR2 YFSETQ. This CDR3 is built from 18 residues. V dropped 1 base and J dropped 4; count of bases not matched to a gene: 14. In nucleotides, the CDR3 is TGCGCCAGCAGCTTGACCGGGACAGGGCCCCAGATTGGCTATGGCTACACCTTC. Its translation is CASSLTGTGPQIGYGYTF.

The rearrangement links TRBV19 to TRBJ2-1; D is unclear. Between the trimmed V and J ends, which lost 5 bases and 1 base, there was a span of 6 bases. CDR3 length: 13 amino acids. Germline V CDR1 and CDR2: LNHDA, SQIVND (reference sequence). The CDR3 protein is CASSRRSYNEQFF. The CDR3 nucleotides are TGTGCCAGTAGTCGCAGGTCCTACAATGAGCAGTTCTTC.

The CDR3 reads CASSFYGFNEKLFF. The CDR3 DNA sequence: TGTGCCAGCAGTTTTTACGGGTTTAATGAAAAACTGTTTTTT. The chain links TRBV27 to TRBJ1-4; D remains ambiguous. V shed 3 bases and J shed 4 bases, with 9 bases lying between them. Germline V gene sequence: CDR1 MNHEY, CDR2 SMNVEV (reference sequence). The length of the CDR3 is 14 residues.

The genes are TRBV5-1 and TRBJ2-3; no clear D gene. V was shortened by 5 bases and J by 6 bases, with 7 bases between the two germline ends. This CDR3 contains 11 residues. Germline CDR1 reads SGHRS; CDR2 reads YFSETQ. The CDR3 sequence: CASRVGDTQYF. DNA for the CDR3: TGCGCCAGCAGGGTGGGGGATACGCAGTATTTT.

The chain combines TRBV7-8 with TRBJ2-7; D is uncertain. V lost 3 bases and J lost 3, with 9 bases in between. Germline-derived CDR1 and CDR2 are SGHVS and FQNEAQ. The CDR3 contains 13 residues. The CDR3 here is CASSLSPRYEQYF. The CDR3 coding sequence is TGTGCCAGCAGCTTGTCCCCCCGCTACGAGCAGTACTTC. Together with reference TRBV7-8 and TRBJ2-7, the CDR3 gives the full variable domain: GAGVSQSPRYKVAKRGQDVALRCDPISGHVSLFWYQQALGQGPEFLTYFQNEAQLDKSGLPSDRFFAERPEGSVSTLKIQRTQQEDSAVYLCASSLSPRYEQYFGPGTRLTVT.

This chain joins TRBV2 and TRBJ2-7, with D possibly TRBD2 on 6 matching bases. The germline V gene has CDR1 SNHLY and CDR2 FYNNEI. This CDR3 comprises 13 residues. The ends were cut back, 6 bases at V and 5 bases at J, with 14 bases in the middle. The CDR3 DNA reads TGTGCCAGCAGACTCCGGGGGAAGAACGAGCAGTACTTC. Protein sequence: CASRLRGKNEQYF. Combining the CDR3 with reference TRBV2 and TRBJ2-7 gives the whole variable domain EPEVTQTPSHQVTQMGQEVILRCVPISNHLYFYWYRQILGQKVEFLVSFYNNEISEKSEIFDDQFSVERPDGSNFTLKIRSTKLEDSAMYFCASRLRGKNEQYFGPGTRLTVT.

The chain links TRBV7-9 to TRBJ2-3; 14 nucleotides agree with TRBD2. The CDR3 loop spans 18 amino acids. Trimming at V came to 3 bases and at J to 0 bases, leaving 5 bases not matched to a gene. From germline, CDR1 is SEHNR and CDR2 FQNEAQ (reference sequence). In DNA form, the CDR3 reads TGTGCCAGCAGCTTGGGACTAGCGGGGGTCCCTAGCACAGATACGCAGTATTTT. Its protein is CASSLGLAGVPSTDTQYF.

The CDR3 DNA sequence: TGTGCCAGCAGCCGAGTGACAGGGGGCGTCAACGGGGAGCTGTTTTTT. Its translation is CASSRVTGGVNGELFF. The chain combines TRBV13 with TRBJ2-2; the match to TRBD1 covers 10 bases. CDR3 length: 16 residues. In germline, CDR1 is PRHDT, CDR2 FYEKMQ (reference sequence). V dropped 5 bases and J dropped 7; count of bases not matched to a gene: 10.

The V and J genes are TRBV18 and TRBJ1-1; 7 nucleotides agree with TRBD1. This CDR3 spans 15 amino acids. V gave up 3 bases and J gave up 1 base; unmatched junction bases: 5. Germline lookup yields CDR1 KGHSH and CDR2 LQKENI. CDR3 sequence reads: CASSPSDRANTEAFF. The CDR3 nucleotides are TGTGCCAGCTCACCCTCAGACAGGGCGAACACTGAAGCTTTCTTT.